This T cell receptor (beta chain) was found in a study of shared clonotypes between healthy human individuals. The wider study: Per donor, three plates held CD4 naive cells, three held CD4 memory, two held CD8 naive and one held CD8 memory. Study outcomes and limitations: Non-shared clonotypes displayed generation probabilities falling below those of clonotypes present in all four donors.

V dropped 2 bases and J dropped 4 bases, with 12 bases sitting between them. The germline CDR1 and CDR2 sequences are KGHSH and LQKENI. The CDR3 length is 15 residues. It was across several immunoSEQ plates that each subset's genomic DNA was evenly split. Original analysis: Sequence data from immunoSEQ were junction-only and lacked quality scores; consequently, filtering differed. Only in-frame clones appear in the TCRdb table, and some are missing; sequencing was by immunoSEQ multiplex PCR. V, J and clone size were drawn from that table, and D and trimming were deduced from the DNA. The repertoire holds hundreds of thousands of clones, around 92% seen once, with 24% in the top ten. Naive-designated CD8 cells lacked CD45RO, were positively enriched for CCR7, and omitted terminally differentiated effector memory CD45RA+ cells. As to this clone: Its cognate antigen is unknown.

The source material was naive CD8+ T cells sorted from blood. This TCR was recovered from a man aged 25-45 years in good health. The V gene is TRBV18, the J gene TRBJ2-1, with D possibly matching TRBD2 (6 bases). CDR3 residues: CASSPGGTEYNEQFF. CDR3 sequence (DNA): TGTGCCAGCTCACCAGGCGGGACGGAATACAATGAGCAGTTCTTC.